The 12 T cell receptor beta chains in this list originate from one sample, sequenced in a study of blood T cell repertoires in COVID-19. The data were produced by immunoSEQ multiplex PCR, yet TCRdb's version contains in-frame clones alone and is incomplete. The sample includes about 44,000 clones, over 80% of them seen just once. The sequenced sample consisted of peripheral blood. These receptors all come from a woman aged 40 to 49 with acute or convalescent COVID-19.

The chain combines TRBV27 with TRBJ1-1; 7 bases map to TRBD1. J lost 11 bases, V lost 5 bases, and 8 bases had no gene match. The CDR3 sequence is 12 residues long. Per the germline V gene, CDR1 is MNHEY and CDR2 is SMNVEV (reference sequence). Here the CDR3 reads CASSPTQGVAFF. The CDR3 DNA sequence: TGTGCCAGCAGTCCAACCCAGGGGGTGGCTTTCTTT.

The CDR3 sequence is CASSLGGTSGRGPYEQYF. The CDR3 nucleotides are TGCGCCAGCAGCTTGGGCGGGACTAGCGGGAGAGGGCCCTACGAGCAGTACTTC. The rearrangement links TRBV5-1 to TRBJ2-7; TRBD2 aligns across 14 bases. CDR1 is SGHRS, CDR2 YFSETQ, per germline. The CDR3 consists of 18 residues. Losses at the gene ends were 0 bases for V and 2 bases for J; bases not matched to a gene: 7.

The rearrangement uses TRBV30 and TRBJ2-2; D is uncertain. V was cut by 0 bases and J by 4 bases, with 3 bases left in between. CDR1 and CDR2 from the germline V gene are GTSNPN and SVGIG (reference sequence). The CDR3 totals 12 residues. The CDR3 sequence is CAWSVLTGELFF. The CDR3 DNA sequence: TGTGCCTGGAGTGTACTCACCGGGGAGCTGTTTTTT.

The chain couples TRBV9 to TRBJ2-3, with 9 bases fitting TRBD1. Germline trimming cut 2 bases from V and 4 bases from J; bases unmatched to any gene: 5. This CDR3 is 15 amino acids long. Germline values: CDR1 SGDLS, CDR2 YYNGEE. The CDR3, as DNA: TGTGCCAGCAGCGTTACAGGGGGCAGGGCAGATACGCAGTATTTT. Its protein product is CASSVTGGRADTQYF.

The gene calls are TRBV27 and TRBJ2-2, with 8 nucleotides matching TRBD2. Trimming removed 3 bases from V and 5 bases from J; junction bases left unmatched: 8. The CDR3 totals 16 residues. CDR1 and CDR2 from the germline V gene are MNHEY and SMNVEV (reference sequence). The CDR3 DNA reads TGTGCCAGCAGTTTGCCGGGGAGCGGGAGAACCGGGGAGCTGTTTTTT. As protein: CASSLPGSGRTGELFF.

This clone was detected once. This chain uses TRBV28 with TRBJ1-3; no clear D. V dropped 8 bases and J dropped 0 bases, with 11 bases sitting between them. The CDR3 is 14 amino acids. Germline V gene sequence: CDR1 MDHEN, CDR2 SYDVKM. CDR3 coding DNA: TGTGCCAGCCGAATCAGGCTCTCTGGAAACACCATATATTTT. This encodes CASRIRLSGNTIYF.

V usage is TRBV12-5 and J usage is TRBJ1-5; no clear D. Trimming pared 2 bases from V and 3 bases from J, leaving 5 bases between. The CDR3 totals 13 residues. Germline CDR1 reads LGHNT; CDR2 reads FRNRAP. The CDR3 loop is CASGLSVNQPQHF. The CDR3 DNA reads TGTGCTAGTGGTTTGTCAGTCAATCAGCCCCAGCATTTT. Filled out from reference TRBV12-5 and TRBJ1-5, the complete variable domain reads DARVTQTPRHKVTEMGQEVTMRCQPILGHNTVFWYRQTMMQGLELLAYFRNRAPLDDSGMPKDRFSAEMPDATLATLKIQPSEPRDSAVYFCASGLSVNQPQHFGDGTRLSIL.

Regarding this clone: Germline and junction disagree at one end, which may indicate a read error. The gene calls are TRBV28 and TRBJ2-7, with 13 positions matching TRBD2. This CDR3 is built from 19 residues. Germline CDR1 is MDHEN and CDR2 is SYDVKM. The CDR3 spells CASSSTSGTSGTKPYGQYF. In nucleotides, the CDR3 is TGTGCCAGCAGTTCAACTTCCGGGACTAGCGGGACGAAGCCCTACGGGCAGTACTTC.

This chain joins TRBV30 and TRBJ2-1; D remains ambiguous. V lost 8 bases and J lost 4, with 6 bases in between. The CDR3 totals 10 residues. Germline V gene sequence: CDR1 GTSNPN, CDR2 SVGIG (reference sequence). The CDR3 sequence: CAGRYNEQFF. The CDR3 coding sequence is TGTGCCGGCAGGTACAATGAGCAGTTCTTC.

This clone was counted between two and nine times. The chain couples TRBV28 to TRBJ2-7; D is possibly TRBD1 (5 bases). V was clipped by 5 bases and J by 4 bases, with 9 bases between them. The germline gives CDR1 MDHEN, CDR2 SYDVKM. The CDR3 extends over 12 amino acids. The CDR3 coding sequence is TGTGCCAGCAGTCATGACAGTTACGAGCAGTACTTC. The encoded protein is CASSHDSYEQYF.

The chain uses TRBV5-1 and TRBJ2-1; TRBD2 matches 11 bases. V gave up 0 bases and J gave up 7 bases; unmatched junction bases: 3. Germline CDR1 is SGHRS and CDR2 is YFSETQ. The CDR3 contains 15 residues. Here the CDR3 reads CASSLVSGRANEQFF. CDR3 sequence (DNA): TGCGCCAGCAGCTTGGTTAGCGGGAGGGCAAATGAGCAGTTCTTC.

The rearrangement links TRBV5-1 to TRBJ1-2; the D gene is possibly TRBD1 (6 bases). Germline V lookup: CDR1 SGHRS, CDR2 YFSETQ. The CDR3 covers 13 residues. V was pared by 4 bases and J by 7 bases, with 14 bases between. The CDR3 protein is CASSATGYSGYTF. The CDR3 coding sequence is TGCGCCAGCAGCGCCACAGGGTACTCTGGCTACACCTTC.